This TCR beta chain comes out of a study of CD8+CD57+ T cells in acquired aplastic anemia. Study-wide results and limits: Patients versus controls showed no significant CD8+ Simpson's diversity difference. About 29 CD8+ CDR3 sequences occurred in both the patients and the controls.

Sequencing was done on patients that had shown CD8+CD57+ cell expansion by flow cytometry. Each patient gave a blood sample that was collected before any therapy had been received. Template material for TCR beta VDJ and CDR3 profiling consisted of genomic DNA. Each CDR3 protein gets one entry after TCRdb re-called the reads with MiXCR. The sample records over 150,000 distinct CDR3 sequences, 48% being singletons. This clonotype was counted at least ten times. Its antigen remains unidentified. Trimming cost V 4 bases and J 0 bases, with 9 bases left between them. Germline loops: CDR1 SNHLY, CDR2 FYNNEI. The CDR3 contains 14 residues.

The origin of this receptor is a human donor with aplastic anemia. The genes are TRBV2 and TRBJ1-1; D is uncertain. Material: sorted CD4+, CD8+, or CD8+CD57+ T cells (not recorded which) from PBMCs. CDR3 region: CASSAGKLNTEAFF. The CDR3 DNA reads TGTGCCAGCAGTGCCGGCAAATTGAACACTGAAGCTTTCTTT.